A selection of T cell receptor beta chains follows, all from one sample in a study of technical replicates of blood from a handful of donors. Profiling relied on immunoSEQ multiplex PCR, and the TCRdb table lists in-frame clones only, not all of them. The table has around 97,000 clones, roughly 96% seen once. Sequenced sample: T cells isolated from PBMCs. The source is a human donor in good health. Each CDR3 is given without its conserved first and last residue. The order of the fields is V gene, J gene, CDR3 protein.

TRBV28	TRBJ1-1	ASSLGQFYTEAF
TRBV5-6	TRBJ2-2	ASSLTSGRASNTGELF
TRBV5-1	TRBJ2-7	ASSPSLTGEQY
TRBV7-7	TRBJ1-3	ASSLGSGNTIY
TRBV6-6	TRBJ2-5	ASKGAGKETQY
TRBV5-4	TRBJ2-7	ASSWEVAGAGEQY
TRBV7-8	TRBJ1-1	ASSSQGYIHTEAF
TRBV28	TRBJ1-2	ASSFGTGAYGYT
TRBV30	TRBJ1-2	AWNAGLYGYT
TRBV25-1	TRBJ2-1	ASSEFFASGGGEQF
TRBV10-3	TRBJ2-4	AISTTGAAKNIQY
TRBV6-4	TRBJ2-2	ASSDGTNTGELF
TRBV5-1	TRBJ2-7	ASSQQGPEQY
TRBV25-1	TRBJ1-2	ASSPSTTLANYGYT
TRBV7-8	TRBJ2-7	ASSLNRGLYEQY
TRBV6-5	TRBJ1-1	ASRTGVLTEAF
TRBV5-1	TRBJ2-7	ASSLNPLLDYEQY
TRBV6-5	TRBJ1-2	ASSYGDRGYGYT
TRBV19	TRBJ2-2	ASSIGQGSLF
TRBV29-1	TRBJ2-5	SARLAVETQY
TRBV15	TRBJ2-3	ATSRASGTSTDTQY
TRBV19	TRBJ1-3	ASSSRGRSGNTIY
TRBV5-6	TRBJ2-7	ASSGKEGLELTRQY
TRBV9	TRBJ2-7	ASSITGGSSSYEQY
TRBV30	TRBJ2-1	ACRGLVYNEQF
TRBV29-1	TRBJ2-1	SARDARGFNEQF
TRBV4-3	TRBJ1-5	ASSQDEVAGHQPQH
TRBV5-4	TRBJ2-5	ASSLLGLSEETQY
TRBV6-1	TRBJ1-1	ASSEYRGGLREAF
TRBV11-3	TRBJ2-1	ASSLGEMETRNEQF
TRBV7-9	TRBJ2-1	ASSSTPLPVLATAEQF
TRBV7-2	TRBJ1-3	ASSLVVQFGNTIY
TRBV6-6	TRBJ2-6	ASSSTVIAGANVLT
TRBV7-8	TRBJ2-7	ASSLARGINEQY